The subject of this entry is one T cell receptor beta chain. The germline V and J ends were trimmed by 1 base and 0 bases, with 4 bases remaining between them. This CDR3 has 15 amino acids. Germline CDR1 and CDR2: MDHEN and SYDVKM. Here immunoSEQ multiplex PCR was the method, and the copy in TCRdb shows in-frame clones only, minus some. The profile covers about 220,000 clones, with 75% to 95% appearing a single time and approximately 1.1% taken by the ten largest. The data are from a study of cytomegalovirus exposure and HLA in healthy donors. The receptor's source is a woman aged 18-35 years in good health and CMV-seronegative. The chain links TRBV28 to TRBJ2-6; D unresolved. Sequencing used PBMCs. CDR3 amino acids: CASSLYGSGANVLTF. The DNA of the CDR3 is TGTGCCAGCAGTTTATACGGCTCTGGGGCCAACGTCCTGACTTTC.